This TCR beta chain derives from a study of T cell responses to AZD1222 COVID-19 vaccine. Study-wide context: Both about-4-week and about-12-week second-dose recipients were combined. Study results and limitations: White British people made up most donors, females outnumbered males, and clonal diversity was possibly underestimated. Unmutated variant regions are reportedly targeted by nearly half of spike-specific TCRs. With two AZD1222 doses given, Spike-specific TCR breadth and depth both rose.

Assay used: immunoSEQ multiplex PCR; TCRdb lists only in-frame clones, some missing. The sample has about 140,000 clones; 89% are singletons. With respect to this clone: Its antigen is unknown.

The TCR originated in an adult in good health. The sample here was peripheral blood, taken on day 0 of AZD1222 vaccination.

The CDR3 DNA reads TGTGCCAGCAGCTTGCTCGGCCGGTACAATCAGCCCCAGCATTTT. Translating gives CASSLLGRYNQPQHF. The chain employs TRBV5-5 and TRBJ1-5, with D unclear. V shed 1 base and J shed 3 bases, with 11 bases lying between them. Germline assignment: CDR1 SGHKS and CDR2 YYEKEE (reference sequence). This CDR3 comprises 15 residues. The full variable domain, in which reference TRBV5-5 and TRBJ1-5 provide the parts outside the CDR3, is DAGVTQSPTHLIKTRGQQVTLRCSPISGHKSVSWYQQVLGQGPQFIFQYYEKEERGRGNFPDRFSARQFPNYSSELNVNALLLGDSALYLCASSLLGRYNQPQHFGDGTRLSIL.